This T cell receptor (beta chain) was captured in a study of glioma-infiltrating T cells after dendritic cell vaccination. Findings of the study overall: Complete blood and tumor specimen sets were limited to few patients.

Primers: 60 V beta forward and 13 J beta reverse. Profiling relied on immunoSEQ multiplex PCR, and the TCRdb table lists in-frame clones only, not all of them. Of approximately 82,000 clones listed, about 90% are singletons. With respect to this clone: The antigen is unknown.

This CDR3 has 15 residues. CDR1 is SGDLS and CDR2 is YYNGEE in the germline V gene. V lost 0 bases to trimming and J lost 7 bases; unmatched junction nucleotides: 2. Selection required adequate fresh-frozen tumor tissue plus more than two years' survival data. The TCR originated in a human donor with glioblastoma. The sample here was blood, taken before dendritic cell vaccination. The chain links TRBV9 to TRBJ2-1, with 12 bases matching TRBD2. CDR3 loop: CASSVASGGGNEQFF. CDR3 sequence (DNA): TGTGCCAGCAGCGTAGCTAGCGGGGGGGGGAATGAGCAGTTCTTC.